The 7 T cell receptor beta chains below were found in one sample sequenced in a study of blood T cell repertoires in COVID-19. The repertoire was sequenced with immunoSEQ multiplex PCR; TCRdb's copy has only in-frame clones and lacks some. The sample records fewer than 350,000 clones, about 91% being singletons. The specimen was PBMCs or T cells enriched from blood (not recorded which). The receptor set was obtained from a middle-aged woman who had recovered from COVID-19.

The chain links TRBV5-4 to TRBJ1-6; tentative D call: TRBD1 (5 bases). V was clipped by 5 bases and J by 7 bases, with 13 bases between them. The CDR3 has 14 residues. CDR1 is SGHNT, CDR2 YYREEE, per germline (reference sequence). DNA for the CDR3: TGTGCCAGCAGTTCGGCTACAGGCAATTCACCCCTCCACTTT. Its protein product is CASSSATGNSPLHF.

The V and J genes are TRBV11-2 and TRBJ1-1; 9 bases fit TRBD1. The germline V gene encodes CDR1 SGHAT and CDR2 FQNNGV. The CDR3 length is 15 residues. V shed 1 base, J shed 5 bases, and the junction held 5 bases outside the gene matches. CDR3: CASSLGGQGRTEAFF. The DNA of the CDR3 is TGTGCCAGCAGCTTAGGGGGACAGGGTCGGACTGAAGCTTTCTTT.

J is TRBJ2-1 and V is TRBV5-5; TRBD2 aligns across 10 bases. J was trimmed by 6 bases and V by 6 bases; bases with no gene match: 15. The CDR3 is 17 residues long. The germline V gene has CDR1 SGHKS and CDR2 YYEKEE (reference sequence). CDR3 region: CASTYVWASGSPNEQFF. CDR3 DNA: TGTGCCAGCACCTACGTCTGGGCTAGCGGGAGCCCCAATGAGCAGTTCTTC.

In the case of this clone: Other DNA sequences from this sample encode an identical CDR3 as well. V gene TRBV3-1 (or the pseudogene TRBV3-2) combines with J gene TRBJ2-7; D not certain. V was trimmed by 0 bases and J by 3 bases, leaving 9 bases between them. The germline V gene encodes CDR1 LGHDT and CDR2 YNNKEL (reference sequence). The CDR3 loop spans 14 amino acids. For the CDR3, the DNA is TGTGCCAGCAGCCAAGATCCGTCCAGCTACGAGCAGTACTTC. Translating it yields CASSQDPSSYEQYF.

The V and J genes are TRBV24-1 and TRBJ2-7; 7 nucleotides match TRBD2. CDR3 size: 14 residues. CDR1 and CDR2 from the germline V gene are KGHDR and SFDVKD. V trimming: 4 bases; J trimming: 0 bases; junction bases outside the gene matches: 2. CDR3 region: CATSDWDYSYEQYF. The CDR3 nucleotides read TGTGCCACCAGTGACTGGGACTACTCCTACGAGCAGTACTTC.

The chain carries TRBV10-1 and TRBJ1-6; 9 bases fit TRBD1. After removal of 7 bases from V and 3 bases from J, the junction contained 10 bases not matched to a gene. The CDR3 consists of 17 residues. Germline V gives CDR1 WNHNN, CDR2 SYGVQD (reference sequence). CDR3: CASNLTGGGGYNSPLHF. The CDR3 region has the DNA TGCGCCAGCAACCTTACAGGGGGCGGTGGCTATAATTCACCCCTCCACTTT.

The chain couples TRBV24-1 to TRBJ2-3; TRBD2 agrees at 7 bases. Germline CDR1 KGHDR, CDR2 SFDVKD. V lost 4 bases to trimming and J lost 3 bases; unmatched junction nucleotides: 12. The CDR3 totals 17 residues. The CDR3 is CATSDNLAAGVTDTQYF. The CDR3 nucleotides are TGTGCCACCAGTGACAATCTAGCCGCGGGAGTGACAGATACGCAGTATTTT.